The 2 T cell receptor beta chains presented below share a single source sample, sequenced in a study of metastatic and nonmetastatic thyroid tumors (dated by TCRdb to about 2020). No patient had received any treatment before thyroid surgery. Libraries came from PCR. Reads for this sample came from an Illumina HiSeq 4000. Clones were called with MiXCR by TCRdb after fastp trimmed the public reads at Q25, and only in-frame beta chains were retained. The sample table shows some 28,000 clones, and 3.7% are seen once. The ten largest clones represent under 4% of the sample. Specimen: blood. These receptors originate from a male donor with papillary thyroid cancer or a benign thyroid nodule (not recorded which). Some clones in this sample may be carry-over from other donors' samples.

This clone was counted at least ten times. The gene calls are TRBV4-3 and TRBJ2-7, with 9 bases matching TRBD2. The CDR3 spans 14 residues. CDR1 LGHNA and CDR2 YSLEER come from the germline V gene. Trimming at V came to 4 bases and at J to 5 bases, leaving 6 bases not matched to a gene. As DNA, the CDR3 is TGCGCCAGCAGCCTGCGGGAGGGCCACAACGAGCAGTACTTC. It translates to CASSLREGHNEQYF.

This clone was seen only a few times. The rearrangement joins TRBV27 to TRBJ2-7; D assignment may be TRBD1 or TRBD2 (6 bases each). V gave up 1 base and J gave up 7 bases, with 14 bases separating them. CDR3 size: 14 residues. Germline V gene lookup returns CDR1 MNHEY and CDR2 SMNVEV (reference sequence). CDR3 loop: CASSLYAGAGEQYF. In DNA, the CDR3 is TGTGCCAGCAGTTTATACGCAGGGGCGGGAGAGCAGTACTTC.